This TCR beta chain was identified during a study of T cell responses to AZD1222 COVID-19 vaccine. The CDR3 runs to 13 residues. CDR1 and CDR2 from the germline V gene are WNHNN and SYGVQD (reference sequence). Trimming cost V 0 bases and J 13 bases, with 13 bases left between them. General study findings and limits: Nearly half of spike-specific TCRs reportedly target unmutated variant regions. Only five or six AZD1222 recipients were seropositive at baseline.

Repertoires were generated with immunoSEQ multiplex PCR, while TCRdb's copy carries only in-frame clones and drops some. The repertoire includes some 130,000 clones, approximately 93% of them detected once, and less than 6.5% sits in the top ten. Worth noting for this clone: The antigen remains unidentified.

The V call is TRBV10-1, the J call TRBJ2-1, with D maybe TRBD2 (5 bases). This receptor was obtained from an adult in good health. The material sequenced was peripheral blood, taken on day 0 of AZD1222 vaccination. The CDR3 nucleotides read TGCGCCAGCAGTGAGTCAACCGTCCCGGGACAGTTCTTC. Translated, it gives CASSESTVPGQFF.